The clone carrying this TCR beta chain was recorded many times. Antigen specificity is unknown. These data belong to a study of T cells after yellow fever vaccination. Across the whole study: Low-cell-number fractions were prepared with SMART-Seq v4 Ultra Low Input. Findings of the study overall: Weaker overall was a secondary response that nonetheless peaked faster, on day 5 versus 15. Subsequent to the booster, the majority of primary-vaccination clones reappeared (around 96% CD4, 88% CD8). The study noted that FACS-sorted repertoires could contain abundant clonotypes contaminating from the bulk population.

TCRdb re-called the 5' RACE reads with MiXCR, one entry per CDR3 protein. The table lists a few hundred thousand distinct CDR3 sequences, approximately 3.5% of them singletons. Trimming shortened V by 0 bases and J by 3 bases, and 15 bases separated the two germline ends. This CDR3 has 18 amino acids. Germline V gene sequence: CDR1 MNHEY, CDR2 SVGAGI. This material consisted of PBMCs, taken 15 days after the yellow fever booster vaccination. This receptor was taken from a man aged 18 to 29 who received the YFV17D yellow fever vaccine. This chain joins TRBV6-5 and TRBJ2-6; no clear D gene. CDR3 DNA sequence: TGTGCCAGCAGTTACTCGAATAGGGATAGGGATGGGGCCAACGTCCTGACTTTC. Protein sequence: CASSYSNRDRDGANVLTF.